Listed below are T cell receptor beta chains from one sample, sequenced in a study of blood T cell repertoires in COVID-19. Some clones are missing from TCRdb's copy, which holds only in-frame ones; the method was immunoSEQ multiplex PCR. The profile shows 200,000 to 300,000 clones, approximately 86% of them singletons. Specimen: peripheral blood. Receptors were obtained from a woman aged 70-85 years with active or convalescent COVID-19. The CDR3 runs from the conserved cysteine through the conserved F or W. The D gene is left open where the match is weak. Clone size appears in some rows only: once, few, many, or a class for an expanded clone.

cdr3_aa cdr3_nt j_call d_call clone_size v_call
CASSQGQGSYNTEAFF TGTGCCAGCAGCCAGGGACAGGGAAGTTACAACACTGAAGCTTTCTTT TRBJ1-1 TRBD1 once TRBV3-1/TRBV3-2
CASSLRGMNTEAFF TGCGCCAGCAGCTTGCGGGGGATGAACACTGAAGCTTTCTTT TRBJ1-1 . . TRBV5-1
CATSGVPGGSYNEQFF TGTGCCACCAGTGGCGTCCCCGGAGGGTCCTACAATGAGCAGTTCTTC TRBJ2-1 . . TRBV24-1
CASSSGLAGRTEYF TGTGCCAGCAGCTCGGGACTAGCGGGGAGGACTGAGTACTTC TRBJ2-7 TRBD2 . TRBV11-2
CASRTTGSPLHF TGTGCCAGCCGAACGACAGGCTCACCCCTCCACTTT TRBJ1-6 . . TRBV7-8
CASSPITGEYGHGYTF TGTGCCAGCAGCCCTATTACAGGGGAATACGGGCATGGCTACACCTTC TRBJ1-2 TRBD1 . TRBV4-2
CASSLERNGPLHF TGTGCCAGCAGCTTAGAAAGAAACGGTCCCCTCCACTTT TRBJ1-6 . . TRBV13
CASREAHEQFF TGTGCCAGCCGAGAGGCACATGAGCAGTTCTTC TRBJ2-1 . . TRBV6-6
CASSPGTGGNYGYTF TGCGCCAGCAGCCCCGGGACAGGAGGGAACTATGGCTACACCTTC TRBJ1-2 TRBD1 . TRBV5-1
CAISEGGMPWKQFF TGTGCCATCAGTGAGGGGGGGATGCCGTGGAAGCAGTTCTTC TRBJ2-1 . . TRBV10-3
CASSEYRGLVNTEAFF TGTGCCAGCAGTGAATACAGGGGGCTGGTGAACACTGAAGCTTTCTTT TRBJ1-1 TRBD1 . TRBV2
CASSSPLGGYEKLFF TGTGCCAGCAGTTCCCCCCTCGGCGGCTATGAAAAACTGTTTTTT TRBJ1-4 . few TRBV27
CATSDPGTEAFF TGTGCCACCAGTGACCCCGGGACAGAAGCTTTCTTT TRBJ1-1 . . TRBV24-1
CAIRRQGANEKLFF TGTGCCATTCGTAGACAGGGTGCTAATGAAAAACTGTTTTTT TRBJ1-4 TRBD1 . TRBV10-3
CASSRLQGVTGELFF TGCGCCAGCAGCCGTCTACAGGGGGTAACCGGGGAGCTGTTTTTT TRBJ2-2 TRBD1 once TRBV4-1
CASSPGGGANQPQHF TGTGCCAGCTCTCCTGGAGGGGGGGCCAATCAGCCCCAGCATTTT TRBJ1-5 . . TRBV18
CASSVSGFQETQYF TGTGCCAGCAGTGTGTCAGGCTTTCAAGAGACCCAGTACTTC TRBJ2-5 . . TRBV2
CASSYGQANYGYTF TGTGCCAGCAGTTACGGCCAAGCTAACTATGGCTACACCTTC TRBJ1-2 . . TRBV6-6
CASSPLTGNQPQHF TGTGCCAGTAGTCCTCTGACAGGGAATCAGCCCCAGCATTTT TRBJ1-5 TRBD1 . TRBV19
CAIRGDKGNQPQHF TGTGCCATCAGGGGCGATAAGGGCAATCAGCCCCAGCATTTT TRBJ1-5 . . TRBV10-3
CASSPQDNTGELFF TGTGCCAGCTCACCCCAGGATAACACCGGGGAGCTGTTTTTT TRBJ2-2 . . TRBV18
CASIEIGGTEAFF TGCGCCAGCATCGAAATCGGGGGCACTGAAGCTTTCTTT TRBJ1-1 . . TRBV10-2
CASSIVGDSTNEKLFF TGTGCCAGTAGTATAGTTGGGGACTCAACTAATGAAAAACTGTTTTTT TRBJ1-4 . . TRBV19
CASSLTGFYGYTF TGTGCCAGCAGTTTGACAGGCTTCTATGGCTACACCTTC TRBJ1-2 . . TRBV12-3/TRBV12-4
CASSYTQRSPLHF TGTGCCAGCAGTTATACCCAGCGATCACCCCTCCACTTT TRBJ1-6 . . TRBV12-3/TRBV12-4
CASSAIRGEKLFF TGTGCCAGCAGTGCAATCAGGGGCGAAAAACTGTTTTTT TRBJ1-4 . . TRBV2
CASSDTPRGGNYGYTF TGTGCCAGCAGTGACACCCCTCGCGGCGGGAACTATGGCTACACCTTC TRBJ1-2 . . TRBV6-1
CASSQGGQNTEAFF TGTGCCAGCAGCCAAGGGGGGCAGAACACTGAAGCTTTCTTT TRBJ1-1 . . TRBV4-2
CASSSTGLNEKLFF TGTGCCAGCAGCTCGACAGGGTTGAATGAAAAACTGTTTTTT TRBJ1-4 TRBD1 . TRBV5-8
CASSLGMTSPDYEQYF TGTGCCAGCAGCTTAGGGATGACTAGTCCCGACTACGAGCAGTACTTC TRBJ2-7 . . TRBV7-9
CASSSDRGWNTEAFF TGTGCCAGCAGTTCGGACAGGGGGTGGAACACTGAAGCTTTCTTT TRBJ1-1 TRBD1 once TRBV6-5
CASSPPVGGSADTQYF TGTGCCAGCTCACCACCCGTAGGGGGCAGCGCAGATACGCAGTATTTT TRBJ2-3 TRBD1 few TRBV18
CASSTGQGSYEQYF TGTGCCAGCTCAACGGGACAGGGATCCTACGAGCAGTACTTC TRBJ2-7 TRBD1 . TRBV18
CASGTSGGYNEQFF TGTGCCAGCGGGACTAGCGGGGGTTACAATGAGCAGTTCTTC TRBJ2-1 TRBD2 . TRBV7-2
CASRQGASPLHF TGTGCCAGCAGGCAGGGGGCCTCACCCCTCCACTTT TRBJ1-6 TRBD1 . TRBV12-3/TRBV12-4
CASLGPSTDTQYF TGCGCCAGTCTGGGGCCGAGCACAGATACGCAGTATTTT TRBJ2-3 . . TRBV5-1
CSAVGRAAFF TGCAGTGCGGTGGGCAGGGCAGCTTTCTTT TRBJ1-1 . . TRBV20-1
CASSLGREHTGELFF TGTGCCAGCAGCTTGGGCAGGGAACACACCGGGGAGCTGTTTTTT TRBJ2-2 . once TRBV5-4
CASSSGTPFSGNTIYF TGTGCCAGCAGCTCGGGGACACCGTTTTCTGGAAACACCATATATTTT TRBJ1-3 . few TRBV5-6
CASSESYRSNYGYTF TGTGCCAGCAGTGAAAGCTACCGATCTAACTATGGCTACACCTTC TRBJ1-2 . . TRBV2
CASSYGTGKIETQYF TGTGCCAGCAGTTATGGTACAGGGAAAATCGAGACCCAGTACTTC TRBJ2-5 . . TRBV6-2/TRBV6-3
CASSAGLLNTEAFF TGTGCCAGCAGTGCCGGACTTTTGAACACTGAAGCTTTCTTT TRBJ1-1 . . TRBV2
CASSQEPLGGGYTF TGCGCCAGCAGCCAAGAGCCTTTAGGGGGAGGCTACACCTTC TRBJ1-2 . . TRBV4-3
CATAGIQETQYF TGTGCTACCGCAGGGATTCAAGAGACCCAGTACTTC TRBJ2-5 . . TRBV12-5
CASRPSLTGNYGYTF TGTGCCAGCAGGCCTAGCCTCACAGGGAACTATGGCTACACCTTC TRBJ1-2 . . TRBV6-2/TRBV6-3
CASSLKKRDHPPLHF TGTGCCAGCAGCTTAAAGAAACGGGATCATCCACCCCTCCACTTT TRBJ1-6 . . TRBV7-2
CASGGTPGGNSPLHF TGTGCCAGCGGCGGCACCCCGGGGGGGAATTCACCCCTCCACTTT TRBJ1-6 . few TRBV3-1/TRBV3-2
CASSLALGRNTGELFF TGTGCCAGCAGCTTAGCGCTTGGCCGAAACACCGGGGAGCTGTTTTTT TRBJ2-2 . . TRBV7-6
CASSPSGTGSYEQYF TGTGCCAGCAGCCCCTCCGGGACAGGGTCCTACGAGCAGTACTTC TRBJ2-7 TRBD1 . TRBV7-9
CASSMEGAMNTEAFF TGTGCCAGTAGTATGGAAGGGGCTATGAACACTGAAGCTTTCTTT TRBJ1-1 . . TRBV19
CSVQRDYGYTF TGCAGCGTTCAACGAGATTATGGCTACACCTTC TRBJ1-2 . . TRBV29-1